These T cell receptor beta chains were read from a single sample in a study of radiation and T cells in renal cell carcinoma. Here immunoSEQ multiplex PCR was the method, and the copy in TCRdb shows in-frame clones only, minus some. The table includes 100,000 to 150,000 clones, around 90% detected once. Sequencing used blood, obtained from a patient whose treatment included radiotherapy and nephrectomy. All receptors derive from a woman between 70 and 85 years old with renal cell carcinoma. The CDR3 runs from the conserved cysteine through the conserved F or W. D genes are given only for firm matches. Size values are once, few and many counts, or a class for expanded clones, and some rows have none.

CDR3aa | v_gene | d_gene | abundance
CASRPRQLSNQPQHF | TRBV19 | . | few
CASTIGGPSYEQYF | TRBV6-6 | . | .
CASSFARDGTEAFF | TRBV27 | . | .
CASSGTSGGTGGDTQYF | TRBV7-9 | TRBD2 | .
CASIETGISPLHF | TRBV6-1 | TRBD1 | .
CASRSGGAFNEQFF | TRBV19 | TRBD2 | .
CASRGPGTGIRGQETQYF | TRBV19 | TRBD1 | .
CASSATGVNSPLHF | TRBV6-1 | . | .
CASSPRGAGREGTQYF | TRBV9 | TRBD2 | .
CASSEAQRRYGYTF | TRBV2 | . | .
CASSYGSSGSPLDEQFF | TRBV9 | . | .
CASSVRQEKNRMGTEAFF | TRBV2 | . | .
CASSSATGGLGGANVLTF | TRBV5-4 | TRBD1 | once
CASRMSNGRSYNEQFF | TRBV6-4 | . | .
CAWLSGNTIYF | TRBV30 | . | .
CASSLTSGYSYNEQFF | TRBV5-1 | TRBD2 | .
CASNSLGKNQPQHF | TRBV19 | . | .
CASFSLRGETQYF | TRBV6-5 | . | .
CASSVLAGGYNEQFF | TRBV7-2 | TRBD2 | .
CSVGRPTGPNTEAFF | TRBV29-1 | . | .
CASSLAQTPAGPSTSPLHF | TRBV7-2 | . | .
CSVEGSGFYGYTF | TRBV29-1 | . | .
CASSLEGLNYGYTF | TRBV5-1 | . | .
CASSFDSINYGYTF | TRBV11-3 | . | once
CASIPGLASNEQFF | TRBV2 | TRBD2 | few
CASSLGAGVAYNEQFF | TRBV11-3 | . | .
CASSLWLAGARDTQYF | TRBV11-3 | TRBD2 | .
CASSIYQGEAQPQHF | TRBV19 | TRBD1 | .
CASSRQTRDTEAFF | TRBV2 | . | .
CAWAGTTYEQYF | TRBV30 | . | .
CASSDSGKGSYEQYF | TRBV25-1 | . | .
CASSFASGHGTEAFF | TRBV11-3 | . | .
CASSPAADYGYTF | TRBV18 | . | .
CASSPLPALNYGYTF | TRBV18 | . | .
CASSEVLGQYF | TRBV6-1 | . | .
CASSLGTNTGELFF | TRBV5-1 | . | .
CAWTPGGNTIYF | TRBV30 | . | .
CSARRRDEAFF | TRBV20-1 | . | .
CASSWVLGGPGNTEAFF | TRBV28 | TRBD1 | .
CASRYYGTTLGNEQYF | TRBV5-6 | . | .
CASRDPVGPTDTQYF | TRBV28 | . | .
CASSLGGVETQYF | TRBV7-9 | . | .
CASSYKDPDPYEQYF | TRBV6-5 | . | .
CASSPALGTEAFF | TRBV19 | . | .
CASQTSAGRSYGYTF | TRBV6-4 | . | once
CASSLDSSGGRNTGELFF | TRBV5-6 | TRBD2 | .
CASSLAGGTWETQYF | TRBV11-2 | TRBD2 | .
CASSLNSYNSPLHF | TRBV27 | . | .
CASSANRVGTEAFF | TRBV6-6 | . | .